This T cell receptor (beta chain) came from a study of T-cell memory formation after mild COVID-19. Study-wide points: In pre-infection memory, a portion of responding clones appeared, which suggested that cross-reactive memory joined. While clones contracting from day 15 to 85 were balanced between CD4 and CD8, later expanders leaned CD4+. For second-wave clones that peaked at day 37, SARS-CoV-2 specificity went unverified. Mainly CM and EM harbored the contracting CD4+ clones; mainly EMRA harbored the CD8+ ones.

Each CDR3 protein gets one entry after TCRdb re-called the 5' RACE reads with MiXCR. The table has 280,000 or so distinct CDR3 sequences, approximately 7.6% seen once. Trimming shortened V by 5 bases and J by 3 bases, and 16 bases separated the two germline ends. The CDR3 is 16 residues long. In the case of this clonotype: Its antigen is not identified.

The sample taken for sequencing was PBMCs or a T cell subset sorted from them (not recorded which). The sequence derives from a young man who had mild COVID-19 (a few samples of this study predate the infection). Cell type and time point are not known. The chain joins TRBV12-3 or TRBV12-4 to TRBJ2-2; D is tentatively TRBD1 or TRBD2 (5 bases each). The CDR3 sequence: CASSPRLRGDTGELFF. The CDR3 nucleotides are TGTGCCAGCAGTCCCCGGTTACGGGGCGACACCGGGGAGCTGTTTTTT.